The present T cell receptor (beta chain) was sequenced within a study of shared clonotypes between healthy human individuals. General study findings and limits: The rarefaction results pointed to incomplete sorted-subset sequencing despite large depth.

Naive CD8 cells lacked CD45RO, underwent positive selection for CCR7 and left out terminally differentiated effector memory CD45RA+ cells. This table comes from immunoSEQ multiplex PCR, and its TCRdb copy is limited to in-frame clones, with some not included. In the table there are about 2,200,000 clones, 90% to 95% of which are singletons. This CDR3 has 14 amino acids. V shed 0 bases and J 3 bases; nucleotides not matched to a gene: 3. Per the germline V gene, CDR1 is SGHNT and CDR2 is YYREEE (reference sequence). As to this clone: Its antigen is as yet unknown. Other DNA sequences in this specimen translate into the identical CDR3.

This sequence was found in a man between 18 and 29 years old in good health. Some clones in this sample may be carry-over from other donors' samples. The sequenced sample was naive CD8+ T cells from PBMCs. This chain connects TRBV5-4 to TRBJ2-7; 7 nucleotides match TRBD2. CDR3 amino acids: CASSLGLASYEQYF. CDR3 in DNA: TGTGCCAGCAGCTTGGGACTAGCTAGCTACGAGCAGTACTTC.